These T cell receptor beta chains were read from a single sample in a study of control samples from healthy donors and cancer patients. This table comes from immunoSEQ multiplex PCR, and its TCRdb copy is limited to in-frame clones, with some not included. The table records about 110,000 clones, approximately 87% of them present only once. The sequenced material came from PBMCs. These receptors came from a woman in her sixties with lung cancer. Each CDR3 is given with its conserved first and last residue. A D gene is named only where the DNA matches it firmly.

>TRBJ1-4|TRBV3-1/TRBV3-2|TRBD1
CASSRNRGPNEKLFF
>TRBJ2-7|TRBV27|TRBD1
CASSFGTGAGEQYF
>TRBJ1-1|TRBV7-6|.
CASSLAQGISTEAFF
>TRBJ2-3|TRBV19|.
CASSIGISTDTQYF
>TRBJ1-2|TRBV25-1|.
CASSATSGAGNYGYTF
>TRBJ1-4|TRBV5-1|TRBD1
CASSLAGDSGEKLFF
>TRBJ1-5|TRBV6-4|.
CASSPRPGTNQPQHF
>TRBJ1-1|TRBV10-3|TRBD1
CAIRKPDRSTEAFF
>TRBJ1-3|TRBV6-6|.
CASRKERGFSGNTIYF
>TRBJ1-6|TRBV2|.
CASTDRDTHNSPLHF
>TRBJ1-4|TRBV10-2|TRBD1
CASRPDETGGDEKLFF
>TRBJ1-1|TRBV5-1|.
CASSLPVNTEAFF
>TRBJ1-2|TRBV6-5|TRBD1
CATGGDYGYTF
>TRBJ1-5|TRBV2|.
CASSPGEGGYQPQHF
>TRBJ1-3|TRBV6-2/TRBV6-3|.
CASSYSGWGNTIYF
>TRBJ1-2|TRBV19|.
CASSDPRVGGYTF
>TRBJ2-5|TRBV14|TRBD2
CASSQDIAAGRYF
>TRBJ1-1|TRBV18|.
CASSPIGGGRTTEAFF
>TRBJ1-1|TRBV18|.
CASSPLEDTEAFF
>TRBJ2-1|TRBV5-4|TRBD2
CASSLGVWTSEIDEQFF
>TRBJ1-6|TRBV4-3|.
CASSQDHGGTNNSPLHF
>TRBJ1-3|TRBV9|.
CASSGPDGASGNTIYF
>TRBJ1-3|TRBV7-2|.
CASSSPSTGNTIYF
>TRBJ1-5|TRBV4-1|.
CASSQGTGYSNQPQHF
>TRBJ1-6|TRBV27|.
CASRSGTSSYNSPLHF
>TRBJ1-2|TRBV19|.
CASSIGTKNGYTF
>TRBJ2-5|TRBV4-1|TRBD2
CASSQELAGGLKTQYF
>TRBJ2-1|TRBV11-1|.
CASTEGSFLGEQFF
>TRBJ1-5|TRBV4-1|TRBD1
CASSQQWDSSNQPQHF
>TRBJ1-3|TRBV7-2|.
CASSLDRNTIYF